Detailed here is one TCR beta chain. This table comes from immunoSEQ multiplex PCR, and its TCRdb copy is limited to in-frame clones, with some not included. The sample holds roughly 410,000 clones, approximately 95% seen once. Germline CDR1 is MNHNS and CDR2 is SASEGT. The V end lost 10 bases, the J end lost 4 bases, and 8 bases lay between the germline ends. The CDR3 spans 11 residues. This sample was included in a study of shared T cell receptors in the human thymus. Input material: thymocytes. The receptor comes from a human donor. The rearrangement links TRBV6-1 to TRBJ1-3; no firm D call. The CDR3 DNA sequence: TGTGCCACTTCACGGGGAAACACCATATATTTT. The encoded protein is CATSRGNTIYF.